The 26 T cell receptor beta chains reported below all come from one sample, sequenced in a study of CD8 T cells in Susac syndrome. The authors reverse transcribed roughly 0.5 to 1 ug RNA with random hexamers. Via MiXCR, TCRdb re-called the immunoSEQ multiplex PCR reads, giving one row per CDR3 protein. The data contain some 97,000 distinct CDR3 sequences, about 95% of them singletons. The sample comprised CD8+ T cells from PBMCs. These receptors came from a human donor with Susac syndrome.

The chain joins TRBV19 to TRBJ2-7; no firm D call. Trimming removed 5 bases from V and 3 bases from J, with 14 bases in between. This CDR3 has 14 residues. Germline V lookup: CDR1 LNHDA, CDR2 SQIVND (reference sequence). The CDR3 here is CASSPFWGNYEQYF. CDR3 bases: TGTGCCAGTAGTCCTTTTTGGGGAAACTACGAGCAGTACTTC.

The count of this clonotype is one. This sequence joins TRBV4-1 and TRBJ2-7, with 8 bases that match TRBD1. Germline values: CDR1 MGHRA, CDR2 YSYEKL. With 4 bases clipped from V and 3 bases from J, the junction kept 5 bases outside the gene matches. The CDR3 extends over 14 amino acids. CDR3 DNA sequence: TGCGCCAGCAGCCTTTCGACAGGGGTCTACGAGCAGTACTTC. Translating gives CASSLSTGVYEQYF.

The table lists this clonotype with a count of one. The V and J genes are TRBV28 and TRBJ2-5, with a weak D call TRBD1 (5 bases). Trimming shortened V by 7 bases and J by 5 bases, and 11 bases separated the two germline ends. This CDR3 spans 12 amino acids. Germline assignment: CDR1 MDHEN and CDR2 SYDVKM. CDR3 in amino acids: CASMGPRETQYF. The CDR3 DNA reads as TGTGCCAGCATGGGGCCTCGGGAGACCCAGTACTTC.

The sample holds one count of this clonotype. CDR3 region: CASSQIGLALMNTQYF. CDR3 in DNA: TGTGCCAGCAGCCAAATAGGATTAGCACTGATGAATACGCAGTATTTT. The chain employs TRBV14 and TRBJ2-3; D remains unclear. This CDR3 is 16 amino acids long. CDR1 and CDR2 (germline): SGHDN, FVKESK. V was trimmed by 2 bases and J by 7 bases, leaving 19 bases between them. The whole variable domain, filled in from reference TRBV14 and TRBJ2-3, reads EAGVTQFPSHSVIEKGQTVTLRCDPISGHDNLYWYRRVMGKEIKFLLHFVKESKQDESGMPNNRFLAERTGGTYSTLKVQPAELEDSGVYFCASSQIGLALMNTQYFGPGTRLTVL.

This sequence joins TRBV20-1 and TRBJ2-4; 16 bases fit TRBD2. There are 17 residues in the CDR3. The V gene's germline CDR1 is DFQATT and CDR2 SNEGSKA (reference sequence). Losses at the gene ends were 6 bases for V and 0 bases for J; bases not matched to a gene: 5. Here the CDR3 DNA reads TGCAGTGCCCGGGGACTAGCGGGAGGGCTAGCCAAAAACATTCAGTACTTC. It yields the protein CSARGLAGGLAKNIQYF.

V is TRBV5-1 and J is TRBJ2-7, with 8 bases that match TRBD1. Germline V gene lookup returns CDR1 SGHRS and CDR2 YFSETQ. CDR3 length: 13 amino acids. V shed 4 bases, J shed 4 bases, and the junction held 4 bases outside the gene matches. CDR3 region: CASSKTGDYEQYF. DNA of the CDR3: TGCGCCAGCAGCAAGACAGGGGATTACGAGCAGTACTTC.

The gene calls are TRBV27 and TRBJ2-3, with unresolved D. The germline V gene has CDR1 MNHEY and CDR2 SMNVEV (reference sequence). Deletions cut 3 bases from V and 5 bases from J, with 9 bases between. The CDR3 is 13 residues long. This CDR3 is CASSFWAGDTQYF. The DNA for the CDR3 is TGTGCCAGCAGTTTTTGGGCCGGAGATACGCAGTATTTT.

The gene calls are TRBV3-1 and TRBJ1-2, with D tentatively TRBD1 (5 bases). Germline CDR1 LGHDT, CDR2 YNNKEL (reference sequence). The CDR3 totals 14 residues. Trimming took 1 base from V and 2 from J, leaving 8 bases between them. CDR3 sequence reads: CASSQGQTNYGYTF. The CDR3 DNA follows: TGTGCCAGCAGCCAAGGACAGACGAACTATGGCTACACCTTC.

J is TRBJ1-5 and V is TRBV20-1; D is unclear. Trimming took off 4 bases at V and 2 bases at J, with 12 bases between the two ends. The CDR3 loop spans 14 amino acids. The germline CDR1 and CDR2 sequences are DFQATT and SNEGSKA (reference sequence). The CDR3 coding sequence is TGCAGTGCTACCCACAAGATTGGCAATCAGCCCCAGCATTTT. Translated: CSATHKIGNQPQHF.

The rearrangement uses TRBV24-1 and TRBJ2-5; TRBD1 might be the D (5 bases). There are 14 residues in the CDR3. Germline lookup yields CDR1 KGHDR and CDR2 SFDVKD. Trimming shortened V by 9 bases and J by 5 bases, and 18 bases separated the two germline ends. The DNA of the CDR3 is TGTGCCACCTCCCGCGGCGCCGCAGGGGAGACCCAGTACTTC. It is translated as CATSRGAAGETQYF.

V and J are TRBV5-4 and TRBJ2-1, with D uncertain. Germline V gives CDR1 SGHNT, CDR2 YYREEE (reference sequence). The CDR3 loop spans 13 amino acids. V lost 0 bases, J lost 7 bases, and 8 bases lay in between. The CDR3 reads CASSLDPWNEQFF. CDR3 nucleotides: TGTGCCAGCAGCTTGGATCCATGGAATGAGCAGTTCTTC.

The chain has TRBV29-1 and TRBJ2-7, with 7 bases identical to TRBD1. Losses at the gene ends were 6 bases for V and 2 bases for J; bases not matched to a gene: 4. CDR3 length: 12 amino acids. CDR1 and CDR2 from the germline V gene are SQVTM and ANQGSEA. The CDR3 coding sequence is TGCAGCGTCCAGACAGGGACCTACGAGCAGTACTTC. This gives the protein CSVQTGTYEQYF.

This chain joins TRBV18 and TRBJ2-5; D not certain. Germline values: CDR1 KGHSH, CDR2 LQKENI. This CDR3 spans 13 amino acids. V lost 6 bases to trimming and J lost 4 bases, with 12 bases between them. CDR3 nucleotide sequence: TGTGCCAGCTCGCCGATAGTGGCAGAGACCCAGTACTTC. It yields the protein CASSPIVAETQYF.

V and J are TRBV20-1 and TRBJ2-1, with D perhaps TRBD1 (6 bases). V shed 3 bases and J shed 8 bases, with 20 bases lying between them. Germline CDR1 reads DFQATT; CDR2 reads SNEGSKA (reference sequence). This CDR3 is built from 15 residues. The CDR3 loop is CSARGTGTPPDEQFF. DNA of the CDR3: TGCAGTGCTAGGGGAACCGGGACACCACCCGATGAGCAGTTCTTC.

This chain uses TRBV18 with TRBJ2-1; 7 bases are shared with TRBD2. Trimming removed 0 bases from V and 4 bases from J; junction bases left unmatched: 6. CDR1 and CDR2 (germline): KGHSH, LQKENI. The CDR3 spans 16 residues. The CDR3: CASSPPGGEEYNEQFF. The CDR3 nucleotides are TGTGCCAGCTCACCACCGGGAGGGGAGGAGTACAATGAGCAGTTCTTC.

The chain uses TRBV12-3 or TRBV12-4 and TRBJ2-1; the D gene could be TRBD1 or TRBD2 (5 bases each). The CDR3 spans 15 residues. Trimming removed 3 bases from V and 4 bases from J, with 13 bases in between. CDR3 protein: CASSFGGRGYNEQFF. In nucleotides, the CDR3 is TGTGCCAGCAGTTTTGGGGGTAGGGGATACAATGAGCAGTTCTTC.

The chain uses TRBV7-2 and TRBJ1-2, with a weak D call TRBD1 (5 bases). The CDR3 spans 15 residues. Germline V gene lookup returns CDR1 SGHTA and CDR2 FQGNSA. V was shortened by 6 bases and J by 4 bases, with 18 bases between the two germline ends. CDR3 nucleotide sequence: TGTGCCAGCAGTCCTACTTATAGGGACTCCTATGGCTACACCTTC. Its protein is CASSPTYRDSYGYTF.

The chain employs TRBV9 and TRBJ1-1, with D hard to call. The ends were cut back, 0 bases at V and 5 bases at J, with 11 bases in the middle. This CDR3 is 14 amino acids long. Germline V gene lookup returns CDR1 SGDLS and CDR2 YYNGEE. Written as DNA, the CDR3 is TGTGCCAGCAGCGTAGCAGGATCTCCTACTGAAGCTTTCTTT. This encodes CASSVAGSPTEAFF.

V usage is TRBV29-1 and J usage is TRBJ2-5; D may match TRBD1 or TRBD2 (5 bases each). Germline CDR1 reads SQVTM; CDR2 reads ANQGSEA. Trimming removed 4 bases from V and 1 base from J, with 13 bases in between. The CDR3 has 14 residues. The CDR3 sequence is CSVAHRDVQETQYF. The DNA of the CDR3 is TGCAGCGTTGCCCACCGGGACGTCCAAGAGACCCAGTACTTC.

This clonotype has a single count. The chain uses TRBV29-1 and TRBJ2-5, with TRBD1 matching over 7 bases. The J segment lost 0 bases and the V segment lost 6 bases, leaving 4 bases of the junction unmatched. Per the germline V gene, CDR1 is SQVTM and CDR2 is ANQGSEA. The CDR3 length is 13 residues. DNA for the CDR3: TGCAGCGTGGGACAGCCAAACCAAGAGACCCAGTACTTC. Its protein is CSVGQPNQETQYF.

The rearrangement joins TRBV29-1 to TRBJ1-1, with D perhaps TRBD1 (5 bases). The V and J ends lost 3 bases and 0 bases respectively, with 11 bases between them. CDR1 is SQVTM, CDR2 ANQGSEA, per germline. The CDR3 runs to 14 residues. CDR3 nucleotide sequence: TGCAGCGTTGACCGGGGGGGGATGAACACTGAAGCTTTCTTT. It specifies CSVDRGGMNTEAFF. Drawing the rest from reference TRBV29-1 and TRBJ1-1, the complete variable domain is SAVISQKPSRDICQRGTSLTIQCQVDSQVTMMFWYRQQPGQSLTLIATANQGSEATYESGFVIDKFPISRPNLTFSTLTVSNMSPEDSSIYLCSVDRGGMNTEAFFGQGTRLTVV.

This chain joins TRBV5-1 and TRBJ1-2; no clear D gene. The germline CDR1 and CDR2 sequences are SGHRS and YFSETQ. V lost 3 bases to trimming and J lost 8 bases, with 5 bases between them. There are 10 residues in the CDR3. The CDR3 protein is CASSSHGYTF. As DNA, the CDR3 is TGCGCCAGCAGCTCCCACGGCTACACCTTC.

This chain joins TRBV20-1 and TRBJ2-5; 15 bases align to TRBD2. The CDR3 has 15 amino acids. With V trimmed by 7 bases and J by 5 bases, 8 bases remained unmatched. Germline-derived CDR1 and CDR2 are DFQATT and SNEGSKA (reference sequence). CDR3 sequence (DNA): TGCAGTGTTGGACTAGCGGGGGGGGTAGGGGAGACCCAGTACTTC. As protein: CSVGLAGGVGETQYF.

The gene calls are TRBV3-1 and TRBJ2-1; D unclear. V was shortened by 8 bases and J by 2 bases, with 7 bases between the two germline ends. The CDR3 contains 12 residues. The V gene's germline CDR1 is LGHDT and CDR2 YNNKEL (reference sequence). The CDR3 DNA reads as TGTGCCAGCGAGCCCACCTACAATGAGCAGTTCTTC. This sequence encodes CASEPTYNEQFF.

The chain is built from TRBV5-1 and TRBJ2-3, with 8 bases lining up with TRBD2. The CDR3 extends over 16 amino acids. Germline assignment: CDR1 SGHRS and CDR2 YFSETQ. The ends lost 6 bases at V and 0 bases at J; junction bases unmatched: 9. The CDR3 protein is CASTSGSEFSTDTQYF. The DNA for the CDR3 is TGCGCCAGCACCAGCGGGAGTGAATTTAGCACAGATACGCAGTATTTT. The full variable domain, with the rest looked up from reference TRBV5-1 and TRBJ2-3, is KAGVTQTPRYLIKTRGQQVTLSCSPISGHRSVSWYQQTPGQGLQFLFEYFSETQRNKGNFPGRFSGRQFSNSRSEMNVSTLELGDSALYLCASTSGSEFSTDTQYFGPGTRLTVL.

The chain is built from TRBV9 and TRBJ1-2; maybe TRBD1 (6 bases). V shed 5 bases and J shed 8 bases, with 16 bases lying between them. The CDR3 totals 13 residues. CDR1 is SGDLS, CDR2 YYNGEE, per germline. In DNA form, the CDR3 reads TGTGCCAGCAGTGCGGGGGGGCTAGGCGGCTACACCTTC. It translates to CASSAGGLGGYTF.